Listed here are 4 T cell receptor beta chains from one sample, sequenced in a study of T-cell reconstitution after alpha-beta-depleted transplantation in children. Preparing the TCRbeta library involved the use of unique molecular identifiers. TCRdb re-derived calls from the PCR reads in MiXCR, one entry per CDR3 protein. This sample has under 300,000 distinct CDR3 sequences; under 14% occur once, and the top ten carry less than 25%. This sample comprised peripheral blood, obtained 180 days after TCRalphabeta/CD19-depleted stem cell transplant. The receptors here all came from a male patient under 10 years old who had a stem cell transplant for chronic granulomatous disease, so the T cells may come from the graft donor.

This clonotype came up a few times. CDR3 loop: CASSPDLGAFTEAFF. CDR3 bases: TGTGCCAGCTCACCCGATTTGGGGGCCTTCACTGAAGCTTTCTTT. This chain connects TRBV18 to TRBJ1-1, with a weak D call TRBD1 (6 bases). From germline, CDR1 is KGHSH and CDR2 LQKENI. This CDR3 region has 15 residues. V was shortened by 3 bases and J by 4 bases, with 15 bases between the two germline ends.

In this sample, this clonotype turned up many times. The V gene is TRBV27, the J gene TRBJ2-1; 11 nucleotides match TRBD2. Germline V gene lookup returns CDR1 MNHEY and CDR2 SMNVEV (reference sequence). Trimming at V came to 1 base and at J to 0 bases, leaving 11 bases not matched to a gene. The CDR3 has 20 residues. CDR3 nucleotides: TGTGCCAGCAGTTTATTGGGGCTAGCGGGAGGTTCTAGCTCCTACAATGAGCAGTTCTTC. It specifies CASSLLGLAGGSSSYNEQFF.

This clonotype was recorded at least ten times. This CDR3 reads CASSGITGTAYEQYF. In DNA, the CDR3 is TGTGCCAGCAGCGGAATAACCGGGACAGCCTACGAGCAGTACTTC. The chain has TRBV7-2 and TRBJ2-7; 7 bases map to TRBD1. The CDR3 is 15 amino acids. Germline V lookup: CDR1 SGHTA, CDR2 FQGNSA. Trimming cost V 5 bases and J 2 bases; bases outside gene matches: 9.

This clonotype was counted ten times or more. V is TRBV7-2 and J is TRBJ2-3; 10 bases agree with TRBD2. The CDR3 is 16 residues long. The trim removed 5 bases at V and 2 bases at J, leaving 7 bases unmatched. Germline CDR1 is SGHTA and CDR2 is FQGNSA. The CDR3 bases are TGTGCCAGCAGCCGCAGGACTAGCGGAAACACAGATACGCAGTATTTT. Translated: CASSRRTSGNTDTQYF.